This T cell receptor (beta chain) was sequenced for a study of blood T cell repertoires in COVID-19. Study in general: Specimens from acute and convalescent COVID-19 originated in the United States, Italy and Spain.

V was trimmed by 6 bases and J by 3 bases, leaving 15 bases between them. The CDR3 extends over 15 amino acids. Germline V CDR1 and CDR2: SNHLY, FYNNEI. Profiling relied on immunoSEQ multiplex PCR, and the TCRdb table lists in-frame clones only, not all of them. The data hold over 110,000 clones, with over 70% observed a single time. The V gene is TRBV2, the J gene TRBJ1-5, with D possibly TRBD1 on 6 matching bases. This TCR came from a woman in her fifties or sixties with acute or convalescent COVID-19. Sample: peripheral blood. CDR3 sequence: CASREERQDNQPQHF. The CDR3 bases are TGTGCCAGCAGGGAGGAGAGACAGGACAATCAGCCCCAGCATTTT.